This is a list of T cell receptor beta chains from one sample in a study of patients and donors after allogeneic stem cell transplantation. TCRdb re-called the RT-PCR reads with MiXCR, one entry per CDR3 protein. Of 200,000 to 250,000 distinct CDR3 sequences in the sample, 14% were seen once. Sequenced sample: blood, either unsorted or a sorted T cell fraction (not recorded which). The receptors were gathered from a human donor who was either an allogeneic HSCT recipient or a stem cell or donor lymphocyte infusion donor (not recorded which). It is not recorded whose cells these are; they may come from a transplant donor. Each CDR3 is given with its conserved first and last residue. The order of the fields is V gene, D gene, clone size, J gene, CDR3 DNA, CDR3 protein. The D gene is left open where the match is weak. Clone size is not always given. Where it is, it says once, few, many or a class for expanded clones.

TRBV7-3,TRBD2,many,TRBJ2-2,TGTGCCAGCAGCCCAACGGGCGGGAGTCACACCGGGGAGCTGTTTTTT,CASSPTGGSHTGELFF
TRBV15,-,-,TRBJ2-7,TGTGCCACCAGCAATCGTTACGAGCAGTACTTC,CATSNRYEQYF
TRBV6-1,-,-,TRBJ1-2,TGTGCCAGCAGAACGGGGGGGGCTAGGCACTATGGCTACACCTTC,CASRTGGARHYGYTF
TRBV7-9,TRBD2,-,TRBJ2-7,TGTGCCAGCAGCTCAGAGAGGGGACTAGCGAGGCCCTACGAGCAGTACTTC,CASSSERGLARPYEQYF
TRBV12-3/TRBV12-4,-,many,TRBJ1-1,TGTGCCAGCACCGCCGGACTGGGGAACACTGAAGCTTTCTTT,CASTAGLGNTEAFF
TRBV6-2/TRBV6-3,-,many,TRBJ2-6,TGTGCCAGCACCGATTTCGGGGGGGCCAACGTCCTGACTTTC,CASTDFGGANVLTF
TRBV13,TRBD1,few,TRBJ2-7,TGTGCCAGCAGCGCCTCGACAGGGATTAGCCCCTACGAGCAGTACTTC,CASSASTGISPYEQYF
TRBV6-1,TRBD1,-,TRBJ1-2,TGTGCCAGCAGTAAGGACAGGGCCCCCTATGGCTACACCTTC,CASSKDRAPYGYTF
TRBV7-9,-,many,TRBJ2-5,TGTGCCAGCAGCCCCCGGACAGAAGAGACCCAGTACTTC,CASSPRTEETQYF
TRBV20-1,TRBD2,few,TRBJ2-7,TGCAGTGCCGGACTAGCGGGCGTCGCCTACGAGCAGTACTTC,CSAGLAGVAYEQYF
TRBV11-2,TRBD2,-,TRBJ2-3,TGTGCCAGCAGGCCTTGGAGTAGCGGGGGCACAGATACGCAGTATTTT,CASRPWSSGGTDTQYF
TRBV6-1,TRBD1,-,TRBJ1-2,TGTGCCAGCAGTGAAGCAGGGACAGGGGGCGCCTACACCTTC,CASSEAGTGGAYTF
TRBV29-1,-,-,TRBJ1-2,TGCAGCGTTGAAGGGGCCAGCTATGGCTACACCTTC,CSVEGASYGYTF
TRBV7-9,-,many,TRBJ2-5,TGTGCCAGCAGCCAAATACATAGACTAATCAAAGAGACCCAGTACTTC,CASSQIHRLIKETQYF
TRBV12-3/TRBV12-4,-,-,TRBJ1-1,TGTGCCAGCAGTTTCTGGGGGAACACTGAAGCTTTCTTT,CASSFWGNTEAFF
TRBV7-8,TRBD1,many,TRBJ1-5,TGTGCCAGCAGCCCCTCAACAGGGGTGGGTCAGCCCCAGCATTTT,CASSPSTGVGQPQHF